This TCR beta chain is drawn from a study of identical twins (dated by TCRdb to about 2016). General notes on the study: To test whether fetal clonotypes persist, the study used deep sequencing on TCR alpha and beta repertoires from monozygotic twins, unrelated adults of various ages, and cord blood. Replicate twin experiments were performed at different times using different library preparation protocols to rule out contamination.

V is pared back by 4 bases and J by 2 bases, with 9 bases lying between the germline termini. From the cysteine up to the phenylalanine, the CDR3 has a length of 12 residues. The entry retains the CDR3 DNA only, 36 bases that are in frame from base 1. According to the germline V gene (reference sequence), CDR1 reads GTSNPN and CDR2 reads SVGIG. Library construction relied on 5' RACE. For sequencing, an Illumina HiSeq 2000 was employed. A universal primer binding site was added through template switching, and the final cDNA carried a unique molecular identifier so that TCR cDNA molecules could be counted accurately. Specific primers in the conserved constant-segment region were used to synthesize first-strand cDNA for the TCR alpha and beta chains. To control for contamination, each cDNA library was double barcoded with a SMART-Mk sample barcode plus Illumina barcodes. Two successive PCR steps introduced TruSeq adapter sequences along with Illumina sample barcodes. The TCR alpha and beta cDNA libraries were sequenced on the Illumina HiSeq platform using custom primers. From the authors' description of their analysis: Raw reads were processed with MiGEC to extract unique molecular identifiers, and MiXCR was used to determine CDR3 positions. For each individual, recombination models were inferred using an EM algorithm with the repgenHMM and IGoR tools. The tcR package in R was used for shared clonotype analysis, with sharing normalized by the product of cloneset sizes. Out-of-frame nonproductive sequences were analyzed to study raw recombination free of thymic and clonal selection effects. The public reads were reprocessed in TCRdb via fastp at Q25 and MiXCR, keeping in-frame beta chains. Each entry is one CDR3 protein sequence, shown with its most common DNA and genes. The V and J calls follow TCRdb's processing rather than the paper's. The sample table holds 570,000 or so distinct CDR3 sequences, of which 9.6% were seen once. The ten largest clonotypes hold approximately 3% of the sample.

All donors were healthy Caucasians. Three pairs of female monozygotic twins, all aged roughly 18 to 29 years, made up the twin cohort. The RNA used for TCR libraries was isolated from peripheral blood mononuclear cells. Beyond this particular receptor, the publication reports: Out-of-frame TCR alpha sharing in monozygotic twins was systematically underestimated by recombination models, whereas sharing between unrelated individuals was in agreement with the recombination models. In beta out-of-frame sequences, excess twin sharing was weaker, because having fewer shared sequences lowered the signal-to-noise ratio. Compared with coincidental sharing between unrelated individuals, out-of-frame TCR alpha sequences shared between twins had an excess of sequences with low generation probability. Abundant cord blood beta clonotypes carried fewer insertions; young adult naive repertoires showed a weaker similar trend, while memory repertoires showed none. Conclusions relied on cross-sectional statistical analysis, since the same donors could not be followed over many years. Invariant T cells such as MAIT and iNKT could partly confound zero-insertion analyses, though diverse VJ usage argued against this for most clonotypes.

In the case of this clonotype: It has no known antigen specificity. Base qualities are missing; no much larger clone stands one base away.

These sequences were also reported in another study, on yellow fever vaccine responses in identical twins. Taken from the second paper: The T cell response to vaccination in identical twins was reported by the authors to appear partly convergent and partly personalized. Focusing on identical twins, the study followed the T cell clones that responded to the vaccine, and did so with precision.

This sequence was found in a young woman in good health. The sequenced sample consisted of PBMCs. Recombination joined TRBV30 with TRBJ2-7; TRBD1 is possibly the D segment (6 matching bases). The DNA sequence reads TGTGCCTGGAAGCAGGGGACCTACGAGCAGTACTTC. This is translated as CAWKQGTYEQYF.